These 20 T cell receptor beta chains were sequenced from one sample in a study of T cell repertoires in cytomegalovirus infection (dated by TCRdb to 2018 to 2020). What the treatment or condition label conveys for this sample: in vitro stimulation with specific CMV peptide epitopes to enrich CMV-specific T cells. The sample was run on an Illumina HiSeq 1500. The public reads were quality trimmed at Q25 with fastp and then assembled into clones with MiXCR by TCRdb, keeping productive beta chains. Merged by CDR3 protein, the rows form single entries marked with the most common genes and DNA. The sample includes roughly 200,000 distinct CDR3 sequences, with about 40% observed a single time. Over 45% of the sample is held by the ten biggest clonotypes. These receptors have no known antigen. This specimen consisted of CD8+ T cells from cultured PBMCs, obtained from culture after CMV antigen stimulation. The receptor source for this set is a human donor in good health (CMV status not recorded). Some clones in this sample may be carry-over from other donors' samples.

This clonotype turned up a few times. This chain uses TRBV24-1 with TRBJ2-5; 7 nucleotides line up with TRBD2. Germline CDR1 is KGHDR and CDR2 is SFDVKD. Trimming removed 1 base from V and 5 bases from J; junction bases left unmatched: 9. This CDR3 has 16 amino acids. The CDR3 coding sequence is TGTGCCACCAGTGATTTTCGGACTCGGGAGGAGGAGACCCAGTACTTC. This translates into CATSDFRTREEETQYF.

CDR3 coding DNA: TGTGCCAGCAGCGGACTAGCGACACGCACAGATACGCAGTATTTT. It yields the protein CASSGLATRTDTQYF. V usage is TRBV12-3 or TRBV12-4 and J usage is TRBJ2-3; TRBD2 matches 9 bases. CDR3 length equals 15 residues. V dropped 6 bases and J dropped 1; count of bases not matched to a gene: 5.

This clonotype was counted a few times. The chain carries TRBV6-1 and TRBJ2-7; D perhaps matches TRBD2 (6 bases). CDR1 and CDR2 (germline): MNHNS, SASEGT. The CDR3 extends over 14 amino acids. The V end was cut by 5 bases, the J end by 1 base, with 12 bases between. The CDR3 region has the DNA TGTGCCAGCAGTTACCAGGAGGGGTCCTACGAGCAGTACTTC. The encoded protein is CASSYQEGSYEQYF.

The chain joins TRBV29-1 to TRBJ1-1; D remains ambiguous. CDR1 is SQVTM, CDR2 ANQGSEA, per germline. This CDR3 has 15 residues. V dropped 2 bases and J dropped 0 bases, with 13 bases sitting between them. The CDR3 DNA follows: TGCAGCGTTGAATGGGCAACTTTAATGAACACTGAAGCTTTCTTT. As protein: CSVEWATLMNTEAFF.

The chain joins TRBV7-9 to TRBJ1-4; no reliable D call. This CDR3 contains 17 residues. Germline V gives CDR1 SEHNR, CDR2 FQNEAQ (reference sequence). The V end lost 4 bases, the J end lost 0 bases, and 15 bases lay between the germline ends. CDR3 DNA: TGTGCCAGCAGCTCACGGACCCTGGCCTCAACTAATGAAAAACTGTTTTTT. Protein: CASSSRTLASTNEKLFF.

This clonotype was seen at least ten times. V is TRBV7-2 and J is TRBJ2-1, with D unclear. CDR3 length: 12 amino acids. CDR1 and CDR2 (germline): SGHTA, FQGNSA. Trimming stripped 5 bases from V and 6 bases from J, with 8 bases between. The CDR3 region is CASSPSGNEQFF. The CDR3 DNA sequence: TGTGCCAGCAGCCCCTCCGGCAATGAGCAGTTCTTC.

In DNA form, the CDR3 reads TGTGCCAGCAGCTCCGACGGGGGGCCATATAGCAATCAGCCCCAGCATTTT. Its translation: CASSSDGGPYSNQPQHF. The V and J genes are TRBV7-2 and TRBJ1-5; a weak D match, TRBD1 (6 bases). The CDR3 runs 17 residues. V was cut by 4 bases and J by 0 bases, with 16 bases left in between. Germline values: CDR1 SGHTA, CDR2 FQGNSA.

This clonotype was found a few times. The rearrangement joins TRBV11-1 to TRBJ2-7; 11 bases fit TRBD1. The junction had 4 bases not matched to a gene; V was cut back by 5 bases and J by 1 base. CDR1 and CDR2 from the germline V gene are SGHAT and FQDESV (reference sequence). The CDR3 is 15 residues long. The CDR3 region has the DNA TGTGCCAGCAGCCGGACAGGGGGCTCTTCCTACGAGCAGTACTTC. This encodes CASSRTGGSSYEQYF. Drawing the rest from reference TRBV11-1 and TRBJ2-7, the complete variable domain is EAEVAQSPRYKITEKSQAVAFWCDPISGHATLYWYRQILGQGPELLVQFQDESVVDDSQLPKDRFSAERLKGVDSTLKIQPAELGDSAMYLCASSRTGGSSYEQYFGPGTRLTVT.

The chain joins TRBV6-2 or TRBV6-3 to TRBJ1-1; a possible D gene is TRBD1 (6 bases). The V end lost 6 bases, the J end lost 3 bases, and 11 bases lay between the germline ends. This CDR3 is built from 13 residues. In germline, CDR1 is MNHEY, CDR2 SVGEGT. As DNA, the CDR3 is TGTGCCAGCAGACAGGGTACCGACACTGAAGCTTTCTTT. Translated: CASRQGTDTEAFF.

The V and J genes are TRBV27 and TRBJ1-2; D is possibly TRBD1 (6 bases). Trimming took 2 bases from V and 5 from J, leaving 12 bases between them. Germline values: CDR1 MNHEY, CDR2 SMNVEV (reference sequence). The CDR3 has 14 residues. Written as DNA, the CDR3 is TGTGCCAGCAGTTTAAGGGGGGTCAATTATGGCTACACCTTC. Its translation is CASSLRGVNYGYTF.

The chain is built from TRBV4-1 and TRBJ2-6; D is perhaps TRBD1 (6 bases). Per germline, CDR1 MGHRA and CDR2 YSYEKL. The CDR3 is 16 residues long. V shed 4 bases and J shed 2 bases, with 12 bases lying between them. The CDR3 sequence is CASSPTGSAGANVLTF. CDR3 DNA sequence: TGCGCCAGCAGCCCCACAGGGTCAGCTGGGGCCAACGTCCTGACTTTC.

Only a few counts were recorded for this clonotype. The chain recombines TRBV6-5 with TRBJ2-1; 9 nucleotides line up with TRBD1. CDR1 MNHEY and CDR2 SVGAGI come from the germline V gene. This CDR3 comprises 14 residues. V was pared by 8 bases and J by 10 bases, with 12 bases of the junction left unmatched. DNA of the CDR3: TGTGCCAGCTCGAGAAGGGACAGGGAAAAGGAGCAGTTCTTC. The encoded protein is CASSRRDREKEQFF.

This clonotype was found a few times. The chain employs TRBV7-2 and TRBJ1-4, with TRBD1 matching over 9 bases. CDR1 and CDR2 (germline): SGHTA, FQGNSA. The CDR3 consists of 14 residues. Trimming took 3 bases from V and 7 from J; bases not matched to a gene: 3. CDR3 sequence (DNA): TGTGCCAGCAGCTTGACAGGGGGAAGTGAAAAACTGTTTTTT. Protein sequence: CASSLTGGSEKLFF.

The chain couples TRBV6-1 to TRBJ2-5; 8 bases are a match to TRBD2. The CDR3 totals 16 residues. Germline CDR1 and CDR2: MNHNS and SASEGT. Losses at the gene ends were 1 base for V and 5 bases for J; bases not matched to a gene: 9. Here the CDR3 DNA reads TGTGCCAGCAGTGAAGATTTTAGCGGGATCGGCGAGACCCAGTACTTC. Translating gives CASSEDFSGIGETQYF.

J is TRBJ2-1 and V is TRBV27; D unresolved. The V end lost 0 bases, the J end lost 0 bases, and 6 bases lay between the germline ends. This CDR3 comprises 15 residues. CDR1 is MNHEY, CDR2 SMNVEV, per germline (reference sequence). This CDR3 is CASSLSAYSYNEQFF. The CDR3 coding sequence is TGTGCCAGCAGTTTATCTGCGTACTCCTACAATGAGCAGTTCTTC.

This clonotype has ten or more counts. The gene calls are TRBV7-9 and TRBJ1-2; tentative D call: TRBD1 (6 bases). The CDR3 runs to 15 residues. Trimming cost V 3 bases and J 4 bases, with 15 bases left between them. Germline CDR1 is SEHNR and CDR2 is FQNEAQ (reference sequence). DNA of the CDR3: TGTGCCAGCAGCTTCGTAGGGACAAGGATCTATGGCTACACCTTC. Translated: CASSFVGTRIYGYTF.

This rearrangement joins TRBV27 to TRBJ2-7; 9 bases align to TRBD2. Germline V CDR1 and CDR2: MNHEY, SMNVEV (reference sequence). The CDR3 sequence is 18 residues long. V dropped 5 bases and J dropped 4; count of bases not matched to a gene: 18. This CDR3 reads CASSVGQRTVAGEYEQYF. Here the CDR3 DNA reads TGTGCCAGCAGTGTAGGCCAAAGGACAGTAGCGGGAGAGTACGAGCAGTACTTC.

V is TRBV6-1 and J is TRBJ1-1; tentative D call: TRBD1 (5 bases). Germline-derived CDR1 and CDR2 are MNHNS and SASEGT. The germline V and J ends were trimmed by 5 bases and 1 base, with 5 bases remaining between them. The CDR3 runs to 12 residues. The CDR3 region has the DNA TGTGCCAGCAGTAGGGGGAACACTGAAGCTTTCTTT. It codes for CASSRGNTEAFF.

The V and J genes are TRBV14 and TRBJ2-1; D is unclear. Germline lookup yields CDR1 SGHDN and CDR2 FVKESK. Trimming shortened V by 4 bases and J by 2 bases, and 6 bases separated the two germline ends. This CDR3 comprises 13 residues. DNA of the CDR3: TGTGCCAGCAGCCCTGATCCCTACAATGAGCAGTTCTTC. This translates into CASSPDPYNEQFF.

The chain combines TRBV29-1 with TRBJ1-2, with D possibly TRBD1 on 5 matching bases. The CDR3 totals 11 residues. The V end was cut by 7 bases, the J end by 6 bases, with 12 bases between. Germline CDR1 SQVTM, CDR2 ANQGSEA. CDR3 in amino acids: CSAQGQNGYTF. The CDR3 region has the DNA TGCAGCGCCCAGGGTCAGAATGGCTACACCTTC.